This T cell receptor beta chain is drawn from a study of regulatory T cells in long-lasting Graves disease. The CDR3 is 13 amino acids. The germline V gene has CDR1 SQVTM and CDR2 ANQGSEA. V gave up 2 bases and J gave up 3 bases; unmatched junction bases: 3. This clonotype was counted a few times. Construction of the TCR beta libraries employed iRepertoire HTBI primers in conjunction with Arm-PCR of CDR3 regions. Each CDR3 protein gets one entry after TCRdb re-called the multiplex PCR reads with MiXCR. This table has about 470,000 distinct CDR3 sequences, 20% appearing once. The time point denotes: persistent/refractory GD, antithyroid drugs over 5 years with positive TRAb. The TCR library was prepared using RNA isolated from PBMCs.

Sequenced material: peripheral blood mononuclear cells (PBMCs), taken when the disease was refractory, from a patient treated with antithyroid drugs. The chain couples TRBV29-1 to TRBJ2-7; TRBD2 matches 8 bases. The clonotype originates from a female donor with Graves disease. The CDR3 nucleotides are TGCAGCGTTGAACATAGCGGGAACTACGAGCAGTACTTC. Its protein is CSVEHSGNYEQYF.